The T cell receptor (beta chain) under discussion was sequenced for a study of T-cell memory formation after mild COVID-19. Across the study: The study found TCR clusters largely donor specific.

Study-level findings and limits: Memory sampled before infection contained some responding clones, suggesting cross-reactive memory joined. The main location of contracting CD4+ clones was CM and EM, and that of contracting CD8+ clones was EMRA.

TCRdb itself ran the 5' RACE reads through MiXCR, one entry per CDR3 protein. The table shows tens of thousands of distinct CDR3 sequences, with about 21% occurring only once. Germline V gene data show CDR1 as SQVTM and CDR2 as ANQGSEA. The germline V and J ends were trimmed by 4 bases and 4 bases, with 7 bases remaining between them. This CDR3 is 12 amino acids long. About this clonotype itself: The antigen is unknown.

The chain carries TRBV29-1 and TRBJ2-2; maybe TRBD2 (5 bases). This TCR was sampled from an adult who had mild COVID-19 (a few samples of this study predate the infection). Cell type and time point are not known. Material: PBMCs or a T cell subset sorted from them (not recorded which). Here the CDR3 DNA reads TGCAGCGTTGGAGGGTCCACCGGGGAGCTGTTTTTT. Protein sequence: CSVGGSTGELFF.